Below are 5 T cell receptor beta chains sequenced from a single sample in a study of cytomegalovirus exposure and HLA in healthy donors. PCR primers comprised 60 Vbeta and 13 Jbeta primers. TCRdb's copy holds only in-frame clones and misses some; the assay was immunoSEQ multiplex PCR. The sample shows around 150,000 clones, roughly 80% of them seen only once. Material for sequencing was PBMCs. The receptors were sampled from a female donor in good health and CMV-seronegative.

The chain recombines TRBV4-1 with TRBJ2-1; TRBD1 aligns across 10 bases. The CDR3 extends over 17 amino acids. The germline CDR1 and CDR2 sequences are MGHRA and YSYEKL. The trim removed 0 bases at V and 2 bases at J, leaving 4 bases unmatched. CDR3 nucleotides: TGCGCCAGCAGCCAAGAATCCGGGACAGGGGCCTACAATGAGCAGTTCTTC. Translated, it gives CASSQESGTGAYNEQFF.

In its sample, this clone was seen a few times. The rearrangement uses TRBV13 and TRBJ2-7, with 7 bases fitting TRBD1. J gave up 4 bases and V 4 bases, and 22 bases lay outside the gene matches. CDR1 is PRHDT and CDR2 is FYEKMQ in the germline V gene (reference sequence). This CDR3 comprises 19 residues. For the CDR3, the DNA is TGTGCCAGCAGCTCGCAATATGAGCCCAACAGGGGTCAGGGTTACGAGCAGTACTTC. It is translated as CASSSQYEPNRGQGYEQYF.

The chain has TRBV7-9 and TRBJ2-1; TRBD2 matches at 15 bases. The CDR3 has 19 residues. The V gene end was trimmed by 4 bases and the J gene end by 2 bases; junction bases not matched to a gene: 9. CDR1 and CDR2 from the germline V gene are SEHNR and FQNEAQ (reference sequence). The CDR3, as DNA: TGTGCCAGCAGCTCAATGGGGACTAGCGGGAGGAGCGCCTACAATGAGCAGTTCTTC. Translating gives CASSSMGTSGRSAYNEQFF.

V and J are TRBV6-6 and TRBJ1-1; D is possibly TRBD1 (5 bases). Germline-derived CDR1 and CDR2 are MNHNY and SVGAGI (reference sequence). This CDR3 comprises 14 residues. V was pared by 7 bases and J by 3 bases, with 15 bases between. The CDR3 reads CASMTLEGHTEAFF. For the CDR3, the DNA is TGTGCCAGCATGACCCTGGAGGGGCACACTGAAGCTTTCTTT.

The chain couples TRBV4-2 to TRBJ1-5; D perhaps matches TRBD1 (5 bases). With 1 base removed from V and 0 bases from J, the gap between germline ends came to 16 bases. CDR1 and CDR2 from the germline V gene are LGHNA and YNFKEQ. The CDR3 sequence is 18 residues long. The CDR3, as DNA: TGTGCCAGCAGCCAAGCACCCAGGGCACCCAATAGCAATCAGCCCCAGCATTTT. Its protein is CASSQAPRAPNSNQPQHF.